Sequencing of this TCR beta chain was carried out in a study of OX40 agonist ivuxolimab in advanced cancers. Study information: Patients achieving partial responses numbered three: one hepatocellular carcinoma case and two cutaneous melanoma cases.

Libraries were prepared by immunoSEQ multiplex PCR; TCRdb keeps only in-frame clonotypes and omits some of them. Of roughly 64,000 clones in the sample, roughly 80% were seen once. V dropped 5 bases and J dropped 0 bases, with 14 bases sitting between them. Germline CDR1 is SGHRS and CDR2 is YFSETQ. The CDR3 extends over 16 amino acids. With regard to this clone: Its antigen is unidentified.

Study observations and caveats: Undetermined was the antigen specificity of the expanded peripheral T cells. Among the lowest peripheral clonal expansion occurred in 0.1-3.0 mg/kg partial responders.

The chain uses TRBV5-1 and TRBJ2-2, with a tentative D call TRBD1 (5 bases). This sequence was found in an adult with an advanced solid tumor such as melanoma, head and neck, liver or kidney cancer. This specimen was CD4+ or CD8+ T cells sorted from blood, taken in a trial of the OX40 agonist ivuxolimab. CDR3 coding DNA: TGCGCCAGCAGAGGGTCGGTAGGGGCGAACACCGGGGAGCTGTTTTTT. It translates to CASRGSVGANTGELFF.